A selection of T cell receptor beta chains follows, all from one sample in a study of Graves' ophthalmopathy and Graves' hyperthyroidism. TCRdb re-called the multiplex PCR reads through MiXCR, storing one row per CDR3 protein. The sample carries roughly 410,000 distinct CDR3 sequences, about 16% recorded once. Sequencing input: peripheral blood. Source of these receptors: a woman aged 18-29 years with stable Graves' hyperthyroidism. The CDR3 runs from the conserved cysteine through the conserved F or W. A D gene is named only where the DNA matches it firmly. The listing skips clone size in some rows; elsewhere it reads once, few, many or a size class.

TGTGCCAGCTCGAGTTTGGGGAGCAATCAGCCCCAGCATTTT CASSSLGSNQPQHF NA TRBJ1-5 few TRBV2
TGTGCCAGCAGTTCAGGGGTTCAGACGTCCTACGAGCAGTACTTC CASSSGVQTSYEQYF NA TRBJ2-7 many TRBV12-3/TRBV12-4
TGTGCCAGTAGTGACTGGACAGAGCGTTATAGCAATCAGCCCCAGCATTTT CASSDWTERYSNQPQHF NA TRBJ1-5 NA TRBV19
TGTGCCAGCAGTTTAGCACAGTTTATCGCGGCTTTCTTT CASSLAQFIAAFF NA TRBJ1-1 many TRBV12-3/TRBV12-4
TGCAGTGCTAGAGATTTCGGAGGGGGTGGCGGTCAGCCCCAGCATTTT CSARDFGGGGGQPQHF NA TRBJ1-5 NA TRBV20-1
TGTGCCAGTAGCCGCCGTAACCCGAACACTGAAGCTTTCTTT CASSRRNPNTEAFF NA TRBJ1-1 NA TRBV19
TGCAGTGCTAGATACGCACCGACAGGGGGGGACGAGCAGTACTTC CSARYAPTGGDEQYF TRBD1 TRBJ2-7 few TRBV20-1
TGTGCCAGCAGAGCGCTCAGGGGGTTCGCTGAAGCTTTCTTT CASRALRGFAEAFF TRBD1 TRBJ1-1 many TRBV6-5
TGCGCCAGCAGTGTACGGAATCAGCCCCAGCATTTT CASSVRNQPQHF NA TRBJ1-5 many TRBV10-2
TGTGCCAGCAGTCCAGGGACGGGAATCTTT CASSPGTGIF NA TRBJ1-1 many TRBV6-1
TGTGCCAGCAGCCCGGGGGGGGCCAGCTCCTACGAGCAGTACTTC CASSPGGASSYEQYF TRBD2 TRBJ2-7 NA TRBV6-1
TGTGCCACCAGTGATTTTGGACAGGGAGAAGAGACCCAGTACTTC CATSDFGQGEETQYF TRBD1 TRBJ2-5 many TRBV24-1
TGCAGTGCTAGGCCCGGGGGGGCCGTCGGGGAGCTGTTTTTT CSARPGGAVGELFF TRBD2 TRBJ2-2 many TRBV20-1
TGTGCCAGCAGTCTGATCCAGGGTGGAAACATTCAGTACTTC CASSLIQGGNIQYF NA TRBJ2-4 many TRBV6-1
TGTGCCAGCAGAGACCCTTCGACTCCCTCCCGGGAGCTGTTTTTT CASRDPSTPSRELFF NA TRBJ2-2 many TRBV6-2/TRBV6-3
TGTGCCAGCAGCTTAGCCCTCAAGATGGGGAGACGGGAGACCCAGTACTTC CASSLALKMGRRETQYF NA TRBJ2-5 many TRBV7-2
TGTGCCACTCTAGTCGGGGTTTATGGCTACACCTTC CATLVGVYGYTF NA TRBJ1-2 NA TRBV28